In this sample, the clone carrying this T cell receptor beta chain turned up many times. Antigen unknown. The data were obtained in a study of T cells in Graves' hyperthyroidism and ophthalmopathy. Study overall: Peripheral blood sampling occurred at initial diagnosis, before any treatment.

Amplified regions were TCR beta CDR3 sequences from RNA transcripts. An initial round of RT-PCR targeting the TCR CDR3 relied on the HTBI primer set. TCRdb ran MiXCR on the multiplex PCR reads and lists one entry per CDR3 protein. The data contain 460,000 or so distinct CDR3 sequences, over 13% of them singletons. The V end was cut by 2 bases, the J end by 5 bases, with 13 bases between. The CDR3 has 15 amino acids. Germline V gives CDR1 ENHRY, CDR2 SYGVKD. Points from the study as a whole: A 13 V-J signature model discriminated ophthalmopathy versus stable hyperthyroidism. Within blood appeared most thyroid clonotypes that had expanded above 0.001.

Specimen: blood. This clonotype originated in a woman younger than 30 with Graves' hyperthyroidism. This sequence joins TRBV10-3 and TRBJ1-3, with D maybe TRBD1 (5 bases). The CDR3 bases are TGTGCCATCAGTGAGAACAACAGGATTAGAAACACCATATATTTT. Translating gives CAISENNRIRNTIYF.